The 17 T cell receptor beta chains below all came from one sample that was sequenced in a study of beta chain features in type 1 diabetes. Expressed TCRB transcripts were sequenced, since all the RNA that had been isolated was reverse transcribed. Profiling relied on immunoSEQ multiplex PCR, and the TCRdb table lists in-frame clones only, not all of them. This repertoire shows more than 110,000 clones, 6.9% found once; its top ten account for 1.1% to 1.5%. The material sequenced was central memory CD4+ T cells from blood. These receptors were obtained from a woman aged 25 to 45 in good health.

The rearrangement joins TRBV7-2 to TRBJ2-1; no clear D gene. Per the germline V gene, CDR1 is SGHTA and CDR2 is FQGNSA. The V end lost 1 base, the J end lost 4 bases, and 11 bases lay between the germline ends. The CDR3 runs 15 residues. Written as DNA, the CDR3 is TGTGCCAGCAGCTTAGAACTGTTTAAATACAATGAGCAGTTCTTC. It yields the protein CASSLELFKYNEQFF.

This clone has a handful of counts. The chain combines TRBV6-5 with TRBJ2-2, with TRBD1 as a possible D gene (6 bases). Germline V gene sequence: CDR1 MNHEY, CDR2 SVGAGI. The CDR3 totals 13 residues. Between the trimmed V and J ends, which lost 5 bases and 5 bases, there was a span of 9 bases. In DNA form, the CDR3 reads TGTGCCAGCAGTACAGGGTTTACCGGGGAGCTGTTTTTT. Its translation: CASSTGFTGELFF.

This clone was detected only a few times. The chain recombines TRBV2 with TRBJ1-2; tentative D call: TRBD1 (5 bases). This CDR3 region has 13 residues. Trimming took off 3 bases at V and 3 bases at J, with 8 bases between the two ends. Germline values: CDR1 SNHLY, CDR2 FYNNEI. CDR3 region: CASSDRRDYGYTF. The CDR3 DNA follows: TGTGCCAGCAGTGATCGCAGGGACTATGGCTACACCTTC.

This sequence joins TRBV5-5 and TRBJ2-5; 9 nucleotides match TRBD1. Per the germline V gene, CDR1 is SGHKS and CDR2 is YYEKEE (reference sequence). This CDR3 contains 13 residues. V shed 3 bases and J 5 bases; nucleotides not matched to a gene: 2. CDR3 nucleotides: TGTGCCAGCAGCTCCGGGACAGGGGAGACCCAGTACTTC. Translating it yields CASSSGTGETQYF.

This clone was seen a few times. The V call is TRBV15, the J call TRBJ2-4, with TRBD1 matching 8 bases. In germline, CDR1 is LNHNV, CDR2 YYDKDF (reference sequence). J was trimmed by 6 bases and V by 3 bases; bases with no gene match: 4. CDR3 length: 14 residues. For the CDR3, the DNA is TGTGCCACCAGCAGGAGCGGACAGGGAAACATTCAGTACTTC. It specifies CATSRSGQGNIQYF.

J is TRBJ2-3 and V is TRBV7-2; 13 bases line up with TRBD2. Trimming took 5 bases from V and 3 from J; bases not matched to a gene: 8. The germline CDR1 and CDR2 sequences are SGHTA and FQGNSA. The CDR3 has 17 amino acids. In nucleotides, the CDR3 is TGTGCCAGCAGCGCAGGGACTAGCGGGACAGGGACAGATACGCAGTATTTT. Translated, it gives CASSAGTSGTGTDTQYF.

This clone was seen at least ten times. The chain carries TRBV29-1 and TRBJ2-2; 7 bases map to TRBD2. CDR3 length: 14 amino acids. Germline V lookup: CDR1 SQVTM, CDR2 ANQGSEA. The V and J ends lost 4 bases and 3 bases, in that order; junction bases with no gene match: 5. CDR3 sequence (DNA): TGCAGCGTTGGGAGCGGGACCCACACCGGGGAGCTGTTTTTT. It yields the protein CSVGSGTHTGELFF.

For the CDR3, the DNA is TGTGCCATCAGTGCCAGCTCCTACGAGCAGTACTTC. This translates into CAISASSYEQYF. The chain is built from TRBV10-3 and TRBJ2-7; D call uncertain. The CDR3 sequence is 12 residues long. The ends were cut back, 4 bases at V and 0 bases at J, with 4 bases in the middle. Germline CDR1 reads ENHRY; CDR2 reads SYGVKD.

This clone occurred many times. Written as DNA, the CDR3 is TGTGCCAGCAGCTTAACGCCGGGAGGTGGGACCCAGTACTTC. Amino acids: CASSLTPGGGTQYF. V usage is TRBV7-3 and J usage is TRBJ2-5, with 7 bases lining up with TRBD2. CDR1 and CDR2 (germline): SGHTA, FQGTGA. The ends lost 0 bases at V and 7 bases at J; junction bases unmatched: 5. CDR3 length: 14 residues. The complete variable domain, with remaining parts taken from reference TRBV7-3 and TRBJ2-5, reads GAGVSQTPSNKVTEKGKYVELRCDPISGHTALYWYRQSLGQGPEFLIYFQGTGAADDSGLPNDRFFAVRPEGSVSTLKIQRTERGDSAVYLCASSLTPGGGTQYFGPGTRLLVL.

Many counts were recorded for this clone. The junction differs from germline at one of its ends, possibly a read error. The gene calls are TRBV15 and TRBJ2-4; perhaps TRBD1 as D (6 bases). Germline V gives CDR1 LNHNV, CDR2 YYDKDF (reference sequence). The CDR3 totals 13 residues. CDR3 residues: CATSRDLGDRGSF. CDR3 DNA sequence: TGTGCCACCAGCAGAGATTTAGGAGATAGGGGGTCCTTC.

This clone was detected a few times. The genes are TRBV7-2 and TRBJ1-3; 12 nucleotides agree with TRBD1. Germline V CDR1 and CDR2: SGHTA, FQGNSA. V dropped 4 bases and J dropped 3; count of bases not matched to a gene: 4. The CDR3 totals 16 residues. This chain's CDR3 is CASSSRDRGHGNTIYF. In nucleotides, the CDR3 is TGTGCCAGCAGCTCACGGGACAGGGGGCATGGAAACACCATATATTTT. Drawing the rest from reference TRBV7-2 and TRBJ1-3, the complete variable domain is GAGVSQSPSNKVTEKGKDVELRCDPISGHTALYWYRQSLGQGLEFLIYFQGNSAPDKSGLPSDRFSAERTGGSVSTLTIQRTQQEDSAVYLCASSSRDRGHGNTIYFGEGSWLTVV.

This chain connects TRBV18 to TRBJ1-1; D gene uncertain. In germline, CDR1 is KGHSH, CDR2 LQKENI. The CDR3 totals 15 residues. Trimming took 0 bases from V and 1 from J, leaving 9 bases between them. CDR3 DNA: TGTGCCAGCTCACCACCCCGATCCGGGAACACTGAAGCTTTCTTT. This sequence encodes CASSPPRSGNTEAFF.

The V call is TRBV28, the J call TRBJ1-1; D is uncertain. V lost 5 bases, J lost 4 bases, and 14 bases lay in between. Germline CDR1 MDHEN, CDR2 SYDVKM. The CDR3 is 14 residues long. The CDR3 nucleotides read TGTGCCAGCAGTCTCATCGGGGTGGGCACTGAAGCTTTCTTT. Its protein is CASSLIGVGTEAFF.

This clone was observed a few times. The CDR3 bases are TGCGCCAGCAGGTTTGGGACTAGCGCTAACTACGAGCAGTACTTC. Its translation is CASRFGTSANYEQYF. This chain connects TRBV5-1 to TRBJ2-7; 10 positions agree with TRBD2. Losses at the gene ends were 5 bases for V and 3 bases for J; bases not matched to a gene: 8. CDR3 length: 15 residues. Germline V CDR1 and CDR2: SGHRS, YFSETQ.

This clone showed up just a few times. The chain has TRBV18 and TRBJ2-7, with D possibly matching TRBD1 (6 bases). V lost 5 bases, J lost 0 bases, and 14 bases lay in between. Germline V gene lookup returns CDR1 KGHSH and CDR2 LQKENI. CDR3 length: 15 amino acids. Here the CDR3 reads CASSESQGSSYEQYF. The CDR3, as DNA: TGTGCCAGCTCAGAGTCACAGGGATCCTCCTACGAGCAGTACTTC.

The V and J genes are TRBV19 and TRBJ2-1; 15 positions agree with TRBD2. After removal of 7 bases from V and 4 bases from J, the junction contained 14 bases not matched to a gene. The V gene's germline CDR1 is LNHDA and CDR2 SQIVND (reference sequence). The CDR3 is 19 residues long. CDR3 protein: CASTTGTSGRKPRYNEQFF. The CDR3 DNA reads as TGTGCCAGTACTACCGGGACTAGCGGGAGGAAACCACGGTACAATGAGCAGTTCTTC.

The J gene is TRBJ2-2, the V gene TRBV2; TRBD1 matches 8 bases. Germline V gene data show CDR1 as SNHLY and CDR2 as FYNNEI. CDR3 length equals 17 residues. V dropped 6 bases and J dropped 5; count of bases not matched to a gene: 14. This CDR3 reads CASRVHRGTQGTGELFF. The CDR3, as DNA: TGTGCCAGCAGGGTTCACAGGGGGACTCAGGGGACCGGGGAGCTGTTTTTT.